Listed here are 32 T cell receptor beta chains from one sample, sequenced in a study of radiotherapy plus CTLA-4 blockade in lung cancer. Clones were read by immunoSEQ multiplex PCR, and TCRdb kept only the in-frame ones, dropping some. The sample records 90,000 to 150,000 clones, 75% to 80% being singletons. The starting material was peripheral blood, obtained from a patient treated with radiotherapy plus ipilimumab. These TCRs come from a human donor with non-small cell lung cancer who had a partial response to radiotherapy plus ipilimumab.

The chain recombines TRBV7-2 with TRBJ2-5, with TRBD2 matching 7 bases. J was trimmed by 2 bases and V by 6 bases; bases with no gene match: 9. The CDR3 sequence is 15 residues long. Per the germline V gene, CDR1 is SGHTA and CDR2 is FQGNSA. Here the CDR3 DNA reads TGTGCCAGCAGGTTTCTAGCGGAGATACAAGAGACCCAGTACTTC. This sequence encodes CASRFLAEIQETQYF.

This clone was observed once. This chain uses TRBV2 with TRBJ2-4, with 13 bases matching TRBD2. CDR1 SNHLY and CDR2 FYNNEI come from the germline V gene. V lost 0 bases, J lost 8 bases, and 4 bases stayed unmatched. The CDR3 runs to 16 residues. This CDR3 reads CASSEALGLAGDIQYF. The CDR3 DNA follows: TGTGCCAGCAGTGAAGCGCTTGGACTAGCGGGAGACATTCAGTACTTC.

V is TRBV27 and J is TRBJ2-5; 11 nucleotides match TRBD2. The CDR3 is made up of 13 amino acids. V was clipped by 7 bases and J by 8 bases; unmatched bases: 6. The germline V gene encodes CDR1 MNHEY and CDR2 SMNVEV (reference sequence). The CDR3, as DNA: TGTGCCAGCATCTTACTAGCGGGAGAAACCCAGTACTTC. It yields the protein CASILLAGETQYF.

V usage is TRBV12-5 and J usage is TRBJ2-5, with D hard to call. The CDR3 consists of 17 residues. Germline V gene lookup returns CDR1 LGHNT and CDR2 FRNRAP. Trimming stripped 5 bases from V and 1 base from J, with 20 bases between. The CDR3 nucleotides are TGTGCTAGTGGTGCCACGACACCTGTGATTGGCCAAGAGACCCAGTACTTC. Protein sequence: CASGATTPVIGQETQYF.

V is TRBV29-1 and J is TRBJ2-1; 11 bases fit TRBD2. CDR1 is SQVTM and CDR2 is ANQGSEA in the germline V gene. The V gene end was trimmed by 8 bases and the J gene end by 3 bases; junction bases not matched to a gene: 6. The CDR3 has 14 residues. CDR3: CSTRLAGHYNEQFF. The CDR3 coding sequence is TGCAGCACCAGACTAGCGGGGCACTACAATGAGCAGTTCTTC.

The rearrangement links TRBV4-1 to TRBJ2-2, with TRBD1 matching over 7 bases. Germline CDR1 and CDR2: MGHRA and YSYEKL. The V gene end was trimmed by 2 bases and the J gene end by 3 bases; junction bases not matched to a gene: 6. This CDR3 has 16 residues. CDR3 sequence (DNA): TGCGCCAGCAGCCAAAGCGGCCAGGGGGACACCGGGGAGCTGTTTTTT. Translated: CASSQSGQGDTGELFF.

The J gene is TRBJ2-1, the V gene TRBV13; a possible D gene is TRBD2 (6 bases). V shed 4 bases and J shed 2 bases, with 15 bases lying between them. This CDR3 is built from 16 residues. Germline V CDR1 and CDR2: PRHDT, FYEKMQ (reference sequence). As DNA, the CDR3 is TGTGCCAGCAGCTCCCCAGGCGGGGCGCCCTACAATGAGCAGTTCTTC. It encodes CASSSPGGAPYNEQFF. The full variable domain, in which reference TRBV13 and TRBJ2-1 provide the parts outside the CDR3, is AAGVIQSPRHLIKEKRETATLKCYPIPRHDTVYWYQQGPGQDPQFLISFYEKMQSDKGSIPDRFSAQQFSDYHSELNMSSLELGDSALYFCASSSPGGAPYNEQFFGPGTRLTVL.

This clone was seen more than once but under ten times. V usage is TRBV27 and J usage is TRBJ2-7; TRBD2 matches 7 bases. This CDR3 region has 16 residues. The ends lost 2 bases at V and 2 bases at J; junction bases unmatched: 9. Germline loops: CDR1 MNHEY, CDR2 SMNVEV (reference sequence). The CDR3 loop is CASSLGSGTPTYEQYF. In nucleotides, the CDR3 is TGTGCCAGCAGTTTAGGGAGCGGGACCCCCACCTACGAGCAGTACTTC.

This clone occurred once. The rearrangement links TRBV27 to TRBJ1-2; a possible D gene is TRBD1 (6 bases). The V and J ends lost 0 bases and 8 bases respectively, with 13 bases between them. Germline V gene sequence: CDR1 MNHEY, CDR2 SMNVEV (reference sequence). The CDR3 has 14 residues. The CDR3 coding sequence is TGTGCCAGCAGTTTATCGGGTACAGGGTTAGGCTACACCTTC. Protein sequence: CASSLSGTGLGYTF.

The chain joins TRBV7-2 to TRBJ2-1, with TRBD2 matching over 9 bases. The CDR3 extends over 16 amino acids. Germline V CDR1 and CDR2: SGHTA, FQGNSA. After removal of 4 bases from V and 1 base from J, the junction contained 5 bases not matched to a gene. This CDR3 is CASSYPSGKSYNEQFF. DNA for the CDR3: TGTGCCAGCAGCTACCCTAGCGGGAAGTCCTACAATGAGCAGTTCTTC.

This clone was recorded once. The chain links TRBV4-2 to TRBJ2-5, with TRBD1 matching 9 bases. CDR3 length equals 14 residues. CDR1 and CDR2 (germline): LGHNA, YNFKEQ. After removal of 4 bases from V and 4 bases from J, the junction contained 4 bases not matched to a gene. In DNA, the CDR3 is TGTGCCAGCAGCCTCACAGGGGGCGCAGAGACCCAGTACTTC. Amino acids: CASSLTGGAETQYF.

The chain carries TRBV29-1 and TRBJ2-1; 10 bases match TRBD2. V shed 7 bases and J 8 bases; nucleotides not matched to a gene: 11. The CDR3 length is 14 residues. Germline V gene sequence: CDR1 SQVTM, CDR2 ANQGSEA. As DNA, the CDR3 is TGCAGCGCCCGGGGCGCTAGCGGGAGCTATGAGCAGTTCTTC. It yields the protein CSARGASGSYEQFF.

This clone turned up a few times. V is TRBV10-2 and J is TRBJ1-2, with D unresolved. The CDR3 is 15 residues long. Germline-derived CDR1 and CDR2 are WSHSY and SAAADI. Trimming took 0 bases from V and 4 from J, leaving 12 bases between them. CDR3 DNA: TGCGCCAGCAGTGAGTCGTCAGGAACAGTCTATGGCTACACCTTC. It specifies CASSESSGTVYGYTF.

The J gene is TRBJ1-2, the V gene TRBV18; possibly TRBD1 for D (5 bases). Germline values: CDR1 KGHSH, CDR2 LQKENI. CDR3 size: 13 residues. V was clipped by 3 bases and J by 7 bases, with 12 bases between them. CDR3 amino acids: CASSPRQGIGYTF. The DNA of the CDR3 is TGTGCCAGCTCACCGCGGCAGGGAATTGGCTACACCTTC. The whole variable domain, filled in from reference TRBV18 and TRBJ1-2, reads NAGVMQNPRHLVRRRGQEARLRCSPMKGHSHVYWYRQLPEEGLKFMVYLQKENIIDESGMPKERFSAEFPKEGPSILRIQQVVRGDSAAYFCASSPRQGIGYTFGSGTRLTVV.

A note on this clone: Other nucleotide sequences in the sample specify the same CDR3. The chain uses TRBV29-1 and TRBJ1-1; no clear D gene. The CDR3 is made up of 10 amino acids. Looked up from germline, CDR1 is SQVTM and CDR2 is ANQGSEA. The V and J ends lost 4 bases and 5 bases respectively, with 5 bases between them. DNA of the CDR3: TGCAGCGTTGTCAGGACTGAAGCTTTCTTT. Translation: CSVVRTEAFF.

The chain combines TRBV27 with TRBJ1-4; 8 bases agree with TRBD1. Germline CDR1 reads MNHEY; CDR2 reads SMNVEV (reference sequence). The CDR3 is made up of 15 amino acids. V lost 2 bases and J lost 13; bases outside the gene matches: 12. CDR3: CASSLRGRGQEALFF. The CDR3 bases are TGTGCCAGCAGTTTACGCGGCAGGGGGCAGGAGGCACTGTTTTTT.

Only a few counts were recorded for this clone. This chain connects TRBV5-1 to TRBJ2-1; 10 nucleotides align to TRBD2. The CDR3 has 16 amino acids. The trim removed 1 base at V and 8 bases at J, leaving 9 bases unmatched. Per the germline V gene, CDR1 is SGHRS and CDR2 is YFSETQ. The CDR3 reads CASSLTLAGATDEQFF. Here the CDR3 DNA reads TGCGCCAGCAGCTTGACCCTAGCGGGAGCGACGGATGAGCAGTTCTTC.

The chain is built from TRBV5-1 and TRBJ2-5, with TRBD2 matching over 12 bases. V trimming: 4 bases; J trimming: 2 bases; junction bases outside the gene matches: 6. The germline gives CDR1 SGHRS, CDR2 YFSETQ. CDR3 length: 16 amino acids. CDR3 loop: CASSGGLAGRQETQYF. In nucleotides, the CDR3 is TGCGCCAGCAGCGGCGGACTAGCGGGACGTCAAGAGACCCAGTACTTC.

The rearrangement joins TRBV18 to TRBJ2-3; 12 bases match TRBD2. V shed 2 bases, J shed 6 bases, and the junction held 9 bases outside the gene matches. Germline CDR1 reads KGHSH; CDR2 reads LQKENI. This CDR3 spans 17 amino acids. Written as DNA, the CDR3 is TGTGCCAGCTCACCATCGCTAGCGGGAGGGCCGTTCGATACGCAGTATTTT. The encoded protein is CASSPSLAGGPFDTQYF.

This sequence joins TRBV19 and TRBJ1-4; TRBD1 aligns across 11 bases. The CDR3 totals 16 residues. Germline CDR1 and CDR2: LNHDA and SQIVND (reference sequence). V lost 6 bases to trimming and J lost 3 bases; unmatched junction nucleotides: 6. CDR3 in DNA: TGTGCCAGTAGCTCCGGACAGGGGGCATCTAATGAAAAACTGTTTTTT. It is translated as CASSSGQGASNEKLFF.

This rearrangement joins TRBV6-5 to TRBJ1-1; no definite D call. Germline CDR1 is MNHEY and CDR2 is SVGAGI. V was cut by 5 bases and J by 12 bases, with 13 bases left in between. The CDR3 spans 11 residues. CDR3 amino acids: CASSELRETFF. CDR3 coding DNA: TGTGCCAGCAGTGAACTGAGGGAAACTTTCTTT.

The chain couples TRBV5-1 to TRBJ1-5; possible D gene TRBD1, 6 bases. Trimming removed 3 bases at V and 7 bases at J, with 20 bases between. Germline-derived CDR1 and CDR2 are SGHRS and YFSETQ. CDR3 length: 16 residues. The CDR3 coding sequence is TGCGCCAGCAGCTCCGGGACATTCTTTCCAGGGCAGCCCCAGCATTTT. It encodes CASSSGTFFPGQPQHF.

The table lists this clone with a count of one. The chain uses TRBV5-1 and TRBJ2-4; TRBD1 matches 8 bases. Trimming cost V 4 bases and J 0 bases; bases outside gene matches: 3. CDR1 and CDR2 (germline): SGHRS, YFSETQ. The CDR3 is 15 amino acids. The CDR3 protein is CASSPGQVAKNIQYF. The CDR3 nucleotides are TGCGCCAGCAGCCCGGGACAGGTAGCCAAAAACATTCAGTACTTC.

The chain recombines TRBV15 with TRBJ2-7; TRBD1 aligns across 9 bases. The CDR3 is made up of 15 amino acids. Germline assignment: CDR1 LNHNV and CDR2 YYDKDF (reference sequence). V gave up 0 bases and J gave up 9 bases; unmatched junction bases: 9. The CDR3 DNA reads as TGTGCCACCAGCAGAGAAATGGGACAGGGTGAAGGGCAGTACTTC. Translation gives CATSREMGQGEGQYF.

This CDR3 is CASSTPSGRWYEQFF. The CDR3 DNA sequence: TGTGCCAGCAGTACCCCTAGCGGGAGGTGGTATGAGCAGTTCTTC. The chain links TRBV6-5 to TRBJ2-1; 11 positions agree with TRBD2. V shed 5 bases and J 8 bases; nucleotides not matched to a gene: 8. The CDR3 length is 15 residues. From germline, CDR1 is MNHEY and CDR2 SVGAGI.

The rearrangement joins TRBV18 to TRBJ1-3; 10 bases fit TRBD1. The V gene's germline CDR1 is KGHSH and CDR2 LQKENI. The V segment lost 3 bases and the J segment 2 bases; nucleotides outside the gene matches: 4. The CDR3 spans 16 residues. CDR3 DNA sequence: TGTGCCAGCTCACCTGAAGACAGGGGGCCTGGAAACACCATATATTTT. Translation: CASSPEDRGPGNTIYF.

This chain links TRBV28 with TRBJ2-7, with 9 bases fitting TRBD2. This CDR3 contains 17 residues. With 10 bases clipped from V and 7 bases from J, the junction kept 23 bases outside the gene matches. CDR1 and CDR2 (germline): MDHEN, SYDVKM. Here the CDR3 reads CATKPIRDRRAGGEQYF. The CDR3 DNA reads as TGTGCCACTAAGCCGATCCGGGACAGAAGGGCGGGAGGGGAGCAGTACTTC.

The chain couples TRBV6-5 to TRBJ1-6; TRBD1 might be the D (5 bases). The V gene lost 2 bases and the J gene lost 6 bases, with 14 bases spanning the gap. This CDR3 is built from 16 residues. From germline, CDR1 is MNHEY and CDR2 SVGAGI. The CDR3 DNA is TGTGCCAGCAGTTACGCGGCAGGGAGGCGTAATTCACCCCTCCACTTT. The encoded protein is CASSYAAGRRNSPLHF.

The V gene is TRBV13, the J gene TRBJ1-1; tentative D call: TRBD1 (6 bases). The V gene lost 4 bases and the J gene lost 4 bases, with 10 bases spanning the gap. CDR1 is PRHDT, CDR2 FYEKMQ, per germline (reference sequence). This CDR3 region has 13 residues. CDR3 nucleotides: TGTGCCAGCAGCTCCAGGGGCGGCACTGAAGCTTTCTTT. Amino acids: CASSSRGGTEAFF.

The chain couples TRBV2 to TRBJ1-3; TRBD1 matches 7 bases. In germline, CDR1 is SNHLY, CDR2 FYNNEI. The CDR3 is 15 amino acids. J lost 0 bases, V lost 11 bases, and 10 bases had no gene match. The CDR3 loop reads CARLMTGSSGNTIYF. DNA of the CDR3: TGTGCCCGCCTGATGACAGGGAGCTCTGGAAACACCATATATTTT.

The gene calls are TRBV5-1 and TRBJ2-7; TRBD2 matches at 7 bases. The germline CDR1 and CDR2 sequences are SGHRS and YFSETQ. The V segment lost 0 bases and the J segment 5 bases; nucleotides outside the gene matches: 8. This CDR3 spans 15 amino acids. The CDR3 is CASSLARGENHEQYF. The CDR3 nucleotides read TGCGCCAGCAGCTTGGCCCGGGGGGAAAACCACGAGCAGTACTTC.

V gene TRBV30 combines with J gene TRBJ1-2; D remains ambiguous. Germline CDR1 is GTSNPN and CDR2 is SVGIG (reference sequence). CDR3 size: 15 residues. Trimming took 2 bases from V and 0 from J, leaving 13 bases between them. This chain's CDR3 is CAWSSRPATNYGYTF. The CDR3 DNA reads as TGTGCCTGGAGTTCGAGGCCGGCGACTAACTATGGCTACACCTTC.